This TCR beta chain derives from a study of T cells expressing NK-cell markers. Study details: Source material for TCR beta repertoires consisted of sorted CD3+CD56+NKG2C+, CD3+CD56+NKG2C- and CD3+CD56-NKG2C+ T cells. With respect to HCMV, seven of the eight sequenced donors were seropositive, and one was seronegative. Study results and limitations: Dominant NKG2C+ clonotype frequencies of 1.0-7.0% of CD8+ T cells were measured in six or seven donors.

From germline, CDR1 is DFQATT and CDR2 SNEGSKA (reference sequence). This CDR3 has 15 amino acids. Generation of TCR beta cDNA was performed by 5'RACE template switching incorporating UMIs. From its re-call of the 5' RACE reads, TCRdb lists each CDR3 protein once, without DNA. The sample has under 500,000 distinct CDR3 sequences; the top ten hold more than 7%. A note on this clonotype: Its antigen is still unknown.

The specimen was blood T cells: a sorted CD56 or NKG2C T cell subset, CD4+ or CD8+ T cells, or bulk PBMC T cells (not recorded which). This receptor was obtained from a woman aged 18-70 years in good health. This sequence joins TRBV20-1 and TRBJ2-3; TCRdb outputs TRBD2, but without DNA this stays unchecked. The CDR3 spells CSARDRLVGTDTQYF.